The 9 T cell receptor beta chains below come from one sample, sequenced in a study of immune evolution from preneoplasia to lung adenocarcinoma. Sequenced by immunoSEQ multiplex PCR; TCRdb stores in-frame clones only, minus some. The sample records about 4,000 clones, 79% being singletons. Sequenced: FFPE minimally invasive lung adenocarcinoma tissue. All receptors derive from a person aged 50-69 years with lung adenocarcinoma.

The rearrangement links TRBV6-1 to TRBJ2-7, with 7 bases matching TRBD1. Losses at the gene ends were 7 bases for V and 3 bases for J; bases not matched to a gene: 9. The CDR3 covers 14 residues. CDR1 and CDR2 (germline): MNHNS, SASEGT. In DNA, the CDR3 is TGTGCCAGCACCGACAGGGTCGGCGACTACGAGCAGTACTTC. This encodes CASTDRVGDYEQYF.

The chain recombines TRBV2 with TRBJ1-4; D gene ambiguous. Germline CDR1 SNHLY, CDR2 FYNNEI. This CDR3 is built from 14 residues. V shed 6 bases and J shed 4 bases, with 12 bases lying between them. For the CDR3, the DNA is TGTGCCAGCAGGAGGTTTGGGAATAATGAAAAACTGTTTTTT. It encodes CASRRFGNNEKLFF.

This clone was seen more than once but under ten times. The chain is built from TRBV5-1 and TRBJ1-1, with D unclear. The V and J ends lost 0 bases and 3 bases respectively, with 12 bases between them. The CDR3 spans 15 residues. The germline V gene has CDR1 SGHRS and CDR2 YFSETQ. CDR3 sequence reads: CASSLAGTPDTEAFF. The CDR3 DNA follows: TGCGCCAGCAGCTTGGCCGGCACACCTGACACTGAAGCTTTCTTT.

The chain couples TRBV2 to TRBJ2-7, with D unclear. V shed 8 bases and J shed 3 bases, with 8 bases lying between them. This CDR3 is built from 11 residues. Germline V lookup: CDR1 SNHLY, CDR2 FYNNEI. CDR3 coding DNA: TGTGCCAGCTTGGATTTCTACGAGCAGTACTTC. Translated, it gives CASLDFYEQYF.

The genes are TRBV6-5 and TRBJ2-1, with 8 bases that match TRBD2. The CDR3 totals 15 residues. J was trimmed by 2 bases and V by 6 bases; bases with no gene match: 6. Germline assignment: CDR1 MNHEY and CDR2 SVGAGI. CDR3: CASRTGGDPYNEQFF. The CDR3 bases are TGTGCCAGCAGAACGGGGGGGGACCCCTACAATGAGCAGTTCTTC.

This chain uses TRBV2 with TRBJ2-2, with a possible D match to TRBD2 (7 bases). The V end lost 6 bases, the J end lost 6 bases, and 14 bases lay between the germline ends. Per germline, CDR1 SNHLY and CDR2 FYNNEI. The CDR3 loop spans 14 amino acids. The CDR3 region has the DNA TGTGCCAGCAGCGTTGGGGGGGGCTCCGGGGAGCTGTTTTTT. Protein: CASSVGGGSGELFF.

V and J are TRBV5-1 and TRBJ2-1; the match to TRBD2 covers 7 bases. The CDR3 runs 15 residues. The germline V gene encodes CDR1 SGHRS and CDR2 YFSETQ. V lost 4 bases and J lost 6; bases outside the gene matches: 10. CDR3 loop: CASSRAGVGPNEQFF. The CDR3 DNA reads as TGCGCCAGCAGCCGTGCGGGAGTCGGACCCAATGAGCAGTTCTTC.

This clone was seen a few times. This chain links TRBV5-1 with TRBJ2-7, with 10 bases that match TRBD2. The germline CDR1 and CDR2 sequences are SGHRS and YFSETQ. This CDR3 has 15 amino acids. The V segment lost 4 bases and the J segment 4 bases; nucleotides outside the gene matches: 8. This chain's CDR3 is CASSTDSGGPYEQYF. The DNA of the CDR3 is TGCGCCAGCAGCACCGATAGCGGGGGGCCGTACGAGCAGTACTTC.

V gene TRBV7-9 combines with J gene TRBJ2-7; D is perhaps TRBD2 (5 bases). Germline V gene data show CDR1 as SEHNR and CDR2 as FQNEAQ (reference sequence). V was pared by 2 bases and J by 5 bases, with 13 bases between. The CDR3 spans 14 residues. CDR3 region: CASSLFDIGNEQYF. As DNA, the CDR3 is TGTGCCAGCAGCTTATTTGATATCGGGAACGAGCAGTACTTC. The whole variable domain, remainder taken from reference TRBV7-9 and TRBJ2-7, is DTGVSQNPRHKITKRGQNVTFRCDPISEHNRLYWYRQTLGQGPEFLTYFQNEAQLEKSRLLSDRFSAERPKGSFSTLEIQRTEQGDSAMYLCASSLFDIGNEQYFGPGTRLTVT.